The 22 T cell receptor beta chains given below trace back to one sample, sequenced in a study of T cells in Graves' hyperthyroidism and ophthalmopathy. Template material for amplifying TCR beta CDR3 regions consisted of RNA transcripts. TCR CDR3 regions were first amplified by RT-PCR with HTBI primers. A single record per CDR3 protein comes from TCRdb applying MiXCR to the multiplex PCR reads. Of roughly 580,000 distinct CDR3 sequences in the sample, 46% were seen once. The sequenced sample was peripheral blood or thyroid tissue (not recorded which). Receptors were obtained from a woman between 18 and 29 years old with Graves' hyperthyroidism.

This clonotype was picked up many times. J is TRBJ2-5 and V is TRBV24-1, with D unresolved. Trimming stripped 3 bases from V and 7 bases from J, with 11 bases between. The CDR3 contains 13 residues. Germline V gene data show CDR1 as KGHDR and CDR2 as SFDVKD. This CDR3 reads CATSDGRAWTQYF. As DNA, the CDR3 is TGTGCCACCAGTGATGGACGGGCATGGACCCAGTACTTC.

The V gene is TRBV29-1, the J gene TRBJ1-4; D is unresolved. V shed 8 bases and J shed 0 bases, with 7 bases lying between them. The germline V gene encodes CDR1 SQVTM and CDR2 ANQGSEA. The CDR3 is 12 residues long. In nucleotides, the CDR3 is TGCAGCCCGAGGGCAACTAATGAAAAACTGTTTTTT. Its translation: CSPRATNEKLFF.

V and J are TRBV2 and TRBJ1-2, with D possibly matching TRBD1 (6 bases). The CDR3 has 14 residues. Germline assignment: CDR1 SNHLY and CDR2 FYNNEI. V gave up 3 bases and J gave up 5 bases, with 13 bases separating them. CDR3 bases: TGTGCCAGCAGTGATGTGACAGGAGAGTATGGCTACACCTTC. Residues: CASSDVTGEYGYTF.

In regard to this clonotype: One junction end does not reproduce the germline sequence, and a read error may be involved. This rearrangement joins TRBV7-2 to TRBJ1-1; a weak D match, TRBD1 (5 bases). The CDR3 has 14 amino acids. Germline-derived CDR1 and CDR2 are SGHTA and FQGNSA. In DNA form, the CDR3 reads TGTGCCGGCAGCCAAGTAGGGACCGGGCCTGAAGCTTTCTTT. It encodes CAGSQVGTGPEAFF.

This clonotype was recorded at least ten times. This sequence joins TRBV10-1 and TRBJ2-7; 8 nucleotides agree with TRBD2. The CDR3 has 14 amino acids. J gave up 3 bases and V 3 bases, and 4 bases lay outside the gene matches. Germline V gene sequence: CDR1 WNHNN, CDR2 SYGVQD (reference sequence). This CDR3 reads CASSDGGLGYEQYF. The CDR3, as DNA: TGCGCCAGCAGTGACGGGGGACTAGGCTACGAGCAGTACTTC.

This clonotype was found many times. The chain couples TRBV29-1 to TRBJ1-1, with a tentative D call TRBD1 (5 bases). Deletions cut 5 bases from V and 0 bases from J, with 10 bases between. The CDR3 length is 13 residues. Germline loops: CDR1 SQVTM, CDR2 ANQGSEA. The CDR3 region has the DNA TGCAGCGTTTTGCGACAGATGAACACTGAAGCTTTCTTT. Amino acid sequence: CSVLRQMNTEAFF. Complete variable domain (other parts from reference TRBV29-1 and TRBJ1-1): SAVISQKPSRDICQRGTSLTIQCQVDSQVTMMFWYRQQPGQSLTLIATANQGSEATYESGFVIDKFPISRPNLTFSTLTVSNMSPEDSSIYLCSVLRQMNTEAFFGQGTRLTVV.

This clonotype has at least ten counts. This sequence joins TRBV24-1 and TRBJ1-2, with a tentative D call TRBD1 (5 bases). Trimming removed 7 bases at V and 6 bases at J, with 17 bases between. Germline CDR1 KGHDR, CDR2 SFDVKD. The CDR3 spans 14 residues. The CDR3: CATSPTGRENGYTF. The CDR3 DNA reads as TGTGCCACCAGCCCGACGGGGCGGGAAAATGGCTACACCTTC.

The table lists this clonotype with a few counts. This sequence joins TRBV11-1 and TRBJ1-1, with D hard to call. Germline CDR1 reads SGHAT; CDR2 reads FQDESV (reference sequence). The V gene lost 5 bases and the J gene lost 2 bases, with 12 bases spanning the gap. The CDR3 runs to 14 residues. The CDR3 nucleotides read TGTGCCAGCAGCGAAGGGAGGTCAAACACTGAAGCTTTCTTT. Translated, it gives CASSEGRSNTEAFF.

As to this clonotype: The junction shows a germline mismatch at one end, possibly a read error. The rearrangement links TRBV13 to TRBJ2-7, with 12 bases lining up with TRBD2. The CDR3 length is 15 residues. The germline CDR1 and CDR2 sequences are PRHDT and FYEKMQ (reference sequence). This CDR3 is CASSRTSGTTYGQYF. CDR3 nucleotide sequence: TGTGCCAGCAGCAGGACTAGCGGGACTACCTACGGGCAGTACTTC.

V usage is TRBV29-1 and J usage is TRBJ2-3; 9 bases map to TRBD2. The CDR3 sequence is 14 residues long. Looked up from germline, CDR1 is SQVTM and CDR2 is ANQGSEA. V gave up 3 bases and J gave up 3 bases; unmatched junction bases: 4. The CDR3 region has the DNA TGCAGCGTTGACGGGCTAGCGGGAACAGATACGCAGTATTTT. Encoded protein: CSVDGLAGTDTQYF.

The table lists this clonotype with a count of one. The J gene is TRBJ1-6, the V gene TRBV7-9, with TRBD1 matching over 7 bases. The trim removed 3 bases at V and 13 bases at J, leaving 9 bases unmatched. Germline lookup yields CDR1 SEHNR and CDR2 FQNEAQ (reference sequence). The CDR3 length is 14 residues. The CDR3 is CASSFRGGDQPLHF. Written as DNA, the CDR3 is TGTGCCAGCAGCTTCAGGGGGGGAGATCAGCCCCTCCACTTT. Supplemented by reference TRBV7-9 and TRBJ1-6, the full variable domain reads DTGVSQNPRHKITKRGQNVTFRCDPISEHNRLYWYRQTLGQGPEFLTYFQNEAQLEKSRLLSDRFSAERPKGSFSTLEIQRTEQGDSAMYLCASSFRGGDQPLHFGNGTRLTVT.

This clonotype was recorded at least ten times. The rearrangement links TRBV24-1 to TRBJ1-1, with D uncertain. Germline V gene data show CDR1 as KGHDR and CDR2 as SFDVKD. Trimming removed 5 bases at V and 4 bases at J, with 19 bases between. The CDR3 runs to 16 residues. The CDR3: CATSVRRLGLSTEAFF. Written as DNA, the CDR3 is TGTGCCACCAGTGTTCGCAGGTTGGGATTGAGCACTGAAGCTTTCTTT.

This chain links TRBV14 with TRBJ1-2; 7 bases are shared with TRBD1. V gave up 3 bases and J gave up 3 bases; unmatched junction bases: 4. Germline CDR1 and CDR2: SGHDN and FVKESK. The CDR3 has 14 amino acids. The CDR3 region has the DNA TGTGCCAGCAGCCAGACGACAGGGTACTATGGCTACACCTTC. The encoded protein is CASSQTTGYYGYTF.

The chain links TRBV9 to TRBJ1-6; the D is unclear. Looked up from germline, CDR1 is SGDLS and CDR2 is YYNGEE. V lost 2 bases and J lost 9, with 9 bases in between. The CDR3 covers 13 residues. In DNA, the CDR3 is TGTGCCAGCAGCGTTACGGTGAGTTCACCCCTCCACTTT. The encoded protein is CASSVTVSSPLHF.

V and J are TRBV7-8 and TRBJ2-5; the match to TRBD2 covers 11 bases. The V and J ends lost 2 bases and 1 base, in that order; junction bases with no gene match: 12. The CDR3 runs to 19 residues. Germline V lookup: CDR1 SGHVS, CDR2 FQNEAQ. In nucleotides, the CDR3 is TGTGCCAGCAGCTTATTCCGGCTAGCGGGAGGAGGGGCCCAAGAGACCCAGTACTTC. The encoded protein is CASSLFRLAGGGAQETQYF.

The rearrangement links TRBV25-1 to TRBJ2-7, with 11 positions matching TRBD2. Germline values: CDR1 MGHDK, CDR2 SYGVNS. The CDR3 sequence is 16 residues long. Unmatched junction bases numbered 13, after V lost 5 bases and J lost 7 bases. The CDR3 loop is CASSYSTSGGALEQYF. The CDR3 region has the DNA TGTGCCAGCAGTTACTCTACTAGCGGGGGCGCCTTAGAGCAGTACTTC.

The chain employs TRBV12-3 or TRBV12-4 and TRBJ2-7; the D gene is possibly TRBD2 (6 bases). Trimming removed 7 bases at V and 7 bases at J, with 17 bases between. This CDR3 region has 13 residues. This chain's CDR3 is CASNPVQGGEQYF. CDR3 in DNA: TGTGCCAGCAACCCTGTCCAGGGAGGTGAGCAGTACTTC.

This clonotype was observed a handful of times. The CDR3 DNA reads TGTGCCAGCAGTTTTGGCGGGAGGGCCTCAGAGACCCAGTACTTC. Its translation: CASSFGGRASETQYF. The chain has TRBV2 and TRBJ2-5, with 9 nucleotides matching TRBD2. This CDR3 has 15 residues. CDR1 and CDR2 from the germline V gene are SNHLY and FYNNEI. Trimming removed 5 bases from V and 4 bases from J; junction bases left unmatched: 8.

The CDR3: CSASRLAGGPGYEQYF. CDR3 bases: TGCAGTGCTAGCAGACTAGCGGGAGGGCCTGGATACGAGCAGTACTTC. The chain joins TRBV20-1 to TRBJ2-7; 14 nucleotides agree with TRBD2. Germline trimming cut 3 bases from V and 4 bases from J; bases unmatched to any gene: 8. Germline V CDR1 and CDR2: DFQATT, SNEGSKA (reference sequence). CDR3 length: 16 amino acids.

As to this clonotype: With a much larger clone just one base away, this may be a read error. V usage is TRBV10-3 and J usage is TRBJ1-2; TRBD1 matches 7 bases. CDR3 length: 15 residues. CDR1 and CDR2 (germline): ENHRY, SYGVKD. Trimming at V came to 6 bases and at J to 7 bases, leaving 14 bases not matched to a gene. CDR3 sequence (DNA): TGTGCCATCAGGGACGTCCGGGACAGACGTGGTGGCTACACCTTC. This encodes CAIRDVRDRRGGYTF.

This clonotype came up a few times. The V and J genes are TRBV9 and TRBJ1-2; unclear D gene. CDR1 is SGDLS and CDR2 is YYNGEE in the germline V gene. The V gene lost 5 bases and the J gene lost 8 bases, with 13 bases spanning the gap. This CDR3 has 12 residues. CDR3 DNA sequence: TGTGCCAGCAGTGACTCATCGGGCGGCTACACCTTC. It specifies CASSDSSGGYTF.

J is TRBJ2-5 and V is TRBV2; 9 nucleotides match TRBD2. The CDR3 sequence is 15 residues long. Germline trimming cut 7 bases from V and 5 bases from J; bases unmatched to any gene: 11. Germline assignment: CDR1 SNHLY and CDR2 FYNNEI. The CDR3 DNA reads as TGTGCCAGCACTTCGGCTAGCGGGGTCGGGGAGACCCAGTACTTC. This translates into CASTSASGVGETQYF.